Below, 9 T cell receptor beta chains from the same sample are listed, as sequenced in a study of early T cells in non-severe SARS-CoV-2 infection. TCRdb re-derived calls from the 5' RACE reads in MiXCR, one entry per CDR3 protein. The repertoire holds some 61,000 distinct CDR3 sequences, about 13% seen once, with roughly 8% in the top ten. The sample was whole blood. These receptors originate from an adult who was a healthcare worker with PCR-confirmed SARS-CoV-2 infection or an uninfected control (not recorded which).

The chain links TRBV29-1 to TRBJ2-1; D is undetermined. There are 11 residues in the CDR3. Germline V gives CDR1 SQVTM, CDR2 ANQGSEA. V lost 2 bases and J lost 7, with 6 bases in between. The CDR3 here is CSVEKSNEQFF. The DNA for the CDR3 is TGCAGCGTTGAAAAGTCAAATGAGCAGTTCTTC.

In its sample, this clonotype was seen many times. The V call is TRBV25-1, the J call TRBJ2-5, with 8 nucleotides matching TRBD2. Germline lookup yields CDR1 MGHDK and CDR2 SYGVNS. The CDR3 loop spans 16 amino acids. The trim removed 1 base at V and 3 bases at J, leaving 7 bases unmatched. The DNA of the CDR3 is TGTGCCAGCAGTGAATTTGGTAGCGGGACGGAAGAGACCCAGTACTTC. Its translation: CASSEFGSGTEETQYF.

This clonotype counts as medium-sized. This chain links TRBV29-1 with TRBJ2-5; the D gene is possibly TRBD2 (5 bases). V shed 2 bases and J shed 5 bases, with 18 bases lying between them. The CDR3 covers 15 residues. Germline CDR1 and CDR2: SQVTM and ANQGSEA. The CDR3 spells CSVELGVGRSETQYF. The CDR3 DNA follows: TGCAGCGTTGAACTGGGAGTAGGGCGATCGGAGACCCAGTACTTC.

This clonotype was observed at least ten times. The chain is built from TRBV29-1 and TRBJ1-2; D is unclear. V was trimmed by 3 bases and J by 1 base, leaving 6 bases between them. The germline V gene has CDR1 SQVTM and CDR2 ANQGSEA. The CDR3 consists of 12 residues. The CDR3 region is CSVEGSNYGYTF. CDR3 in DNA: TGCAGCGTTGAGGGCAGTAACTATGGCTACACCTTC.

CDR3 in amino acids: CASRYETGTANYGYTF. The CDR3 DNA is TGTGCCAGCAGGTATGAGACCGGGACAGCTAACTATGGCTACACCTTC. This sequence joins TRBV28 and TRBJ1-2, with 7 nucleotides matching TRBD1. The germline V gene encodes CDR1 MDHEN and CDR2 SYDVKM. With V trimmed by 6 bases and J by 0 bases, 10 bases remained unmatched. There are 16 residues in the CDR3.

This clonotype was observed a few times. V and J are TRBV24-1 and TRBJ1-2; D is unclear. The CDR3 is 12 residues long. The germline gives CDR1 KGHDR, CDR2 SFDVKD. Trimming removed 7 bases at V and 8 bases at J, with 13 bases between. CDR3 region: CATRSRDSGYTF. Written as DNA, the CDR3 is TGTGCCACCAGGTCGAGGGATAGCGGCTACACCTTC.

This clonotype was observed a few times. The rearrangement uses TRBV19 and TRBJ2-3; D not resolved. V shed 7 bases and J shed 0 bases, with 14 bases lying between them. Germline CDR1 LNHDA, CDR2 SQIVND (reference sequence). The CDR3 consists of 15 residues. The DNA for the CDR3 is TGTGCCAGTAACGGCGGAAAAACTAGCACAGATACGCAGTATTTT. It is translated as CASNGGKTSTDTQYF.

This clonotype was seen many times. This chain links TRBV28 with TRBJ1-2; 7 positions agree with TRBD1. Germline V CDR1 and CDR2: MDHEN, SYDVKM. The CDR3 consists of 12 residues. The ends lost 9 bases at V and 14 bases at J; junction bases unmatched: 15. CDR3: CASLTGTIRGTF. CDR3 sequence (DNA): TGTGCCAGTCTGACAGGGACGATTCGAGGAACCTTC.

This clonotype was observed a few times. The chain is built from TRBV6-5 and TRBJ1-6, with D possibly TRBD1 on 5 matching bases. The CDR3 spans 17 residues. Germline assignment: CDR1 MNHEY and CDR2 SVGAGI. The V and J ends lost 0 bases and 0 bases respectively, with 9 bases between them. CDR3 region: CASSYSAGSSYNSPLHF. CDR3 bases: TGTGCCAGCAGTTACTCCGCAGGGAGCTCCTATAATTCACCCCTCCACTTT.